A single TCR beta chain is shown here with its context. The target antigen is unknown. With 6 bases clipped from V and 5 bases from J, the junction kept 11 bases outside the gene matches. This CDR3 has 17 amino acids. CDR1 is LNHDA and CDR2 is SQIVND in the germline V gene (reference sequence). Both 60 Vbeta primers and 13 Jbeta primers went into the PCR. The table came from immunoSEQ multiplex PCR; TCRdb's copy has only in-frame clones and leaves some out. The sample shows 100,000 or so clones, 75% to 85% of them seen only once. The data originate from a study of cytomegalovirus exposure and HLA in healthy donors. Across the study: The early release's HLA-typed donors yielded tens of millions of unique TCRs.

Findings of the study overall: In a later analysis, at a false discovery rate of 0.05, about 17,000 TCR beta sequences matched HLA alleles. An ancestry cluster, one associated with Asian ancestry, reportedly showed fewer N-insertions than the approximately 670-donor mean in a later analysis.

The rearrangement links TRBV19 to TRBJ2-1, with 12 bases identical to TRBD2. The source is a man aged 25-40 years in good health and CMV-seronegative. Sequenced material: PBMCs. The CDR3 here is CASSTSPSGGDHNEQFF. Here the CDR3 DNA reads TGTGCCAGTAGCACTTCCCCTAGCGGGGGGGACCACAATGAGCAGTTCTTC.